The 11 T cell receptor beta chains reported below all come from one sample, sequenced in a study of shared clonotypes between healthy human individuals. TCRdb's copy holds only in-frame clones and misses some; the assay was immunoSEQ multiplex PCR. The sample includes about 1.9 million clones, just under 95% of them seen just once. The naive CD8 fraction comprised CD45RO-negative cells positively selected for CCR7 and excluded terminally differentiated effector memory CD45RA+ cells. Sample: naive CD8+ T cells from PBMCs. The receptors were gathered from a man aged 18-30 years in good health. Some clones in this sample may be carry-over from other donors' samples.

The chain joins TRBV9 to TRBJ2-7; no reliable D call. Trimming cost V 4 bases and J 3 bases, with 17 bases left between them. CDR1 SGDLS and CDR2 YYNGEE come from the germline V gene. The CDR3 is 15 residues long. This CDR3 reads CASSHSPEPSYEQYF. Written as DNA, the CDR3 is TGTGCCAGCAGCCACAGTCCCGAGCCGAGCTACGAGCAGTACTTC.

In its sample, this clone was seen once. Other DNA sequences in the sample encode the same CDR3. The CDR3 nucleotides read TGTGCCAGCAGCTTTAGGAACACTGAAGCTTTCTTT. This encodes CASSFRNTEAFF. V usage is TRBV28 and J usage is TRBJ1-1; no clear D. Trimming took off 6 bases at V and 1 base at J, with 6 bases between the two ends. The CDR3 contains 12 residues. The germline V gene encodes CDR1 MDHEN and CDR2 SYDVKM.

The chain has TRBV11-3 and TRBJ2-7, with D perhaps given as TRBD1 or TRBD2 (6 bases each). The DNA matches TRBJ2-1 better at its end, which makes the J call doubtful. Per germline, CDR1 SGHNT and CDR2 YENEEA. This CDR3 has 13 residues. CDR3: CASSLRGDNEQFF. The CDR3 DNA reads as TGTGCCAGCAGCTTGAGGGGGGACAATGAGCAGTTCTTC.

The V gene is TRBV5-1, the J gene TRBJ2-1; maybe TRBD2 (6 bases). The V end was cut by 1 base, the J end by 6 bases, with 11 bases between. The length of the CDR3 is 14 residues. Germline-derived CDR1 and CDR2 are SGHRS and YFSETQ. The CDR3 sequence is CASSLSWRGNEQFF. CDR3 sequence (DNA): TGCGCCAGCAGCTTGTCTTGGCGGGGCAATGAGCAGTTCTTC. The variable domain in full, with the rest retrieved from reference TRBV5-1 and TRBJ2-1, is KAGVTQTPRYLIKTRGQQVTLSCSPISGHRSVSWYQQTPGQGLQFLFEYFSETQRNKGNFPGRFSGRQFSNSRSEMNVSTLELGDSALYLCASSLSWRGNEQFFGPGTRLTVL.

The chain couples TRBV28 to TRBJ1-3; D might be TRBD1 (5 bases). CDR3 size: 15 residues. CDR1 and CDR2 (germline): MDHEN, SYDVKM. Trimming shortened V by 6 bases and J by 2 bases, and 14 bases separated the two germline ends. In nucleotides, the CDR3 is TGTGCCAGCAGATGGGAGCGGGGGACTGGAAACACCATATATTTT. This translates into CASRWERGTGNTIYF.

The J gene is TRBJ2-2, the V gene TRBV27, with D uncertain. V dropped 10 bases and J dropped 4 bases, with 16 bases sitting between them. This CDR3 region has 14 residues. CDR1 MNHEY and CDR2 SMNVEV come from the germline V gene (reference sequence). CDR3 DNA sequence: TGTGCCACTCTTCCGAGGTCAGGCACCGGGGAGCTGTTTTTT. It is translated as CATLPRSGTGELFF.

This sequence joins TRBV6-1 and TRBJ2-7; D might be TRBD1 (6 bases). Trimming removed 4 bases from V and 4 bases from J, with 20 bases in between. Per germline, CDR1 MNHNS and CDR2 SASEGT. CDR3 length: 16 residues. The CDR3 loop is CASSGDTIRTFYEQYF. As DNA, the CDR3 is TGTGCCAGCAGTGGGGACACCATCCGAACCTTTTACGAGCAGTACTTC.

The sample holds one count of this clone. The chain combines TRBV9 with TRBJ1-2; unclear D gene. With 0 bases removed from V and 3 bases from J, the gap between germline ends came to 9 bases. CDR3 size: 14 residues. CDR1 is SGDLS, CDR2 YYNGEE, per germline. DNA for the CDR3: TGTGCCAGCAGCGTAGGCCGGTGGGACTATGGCTACACCTTC. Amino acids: CASSVGRWDYGYTF.

The CDR3 bases are TGTGCCAGCTCACCTAACCCGCTCCAAGAGACCCAGTACTTC. Translated, it gives CASSPNPLQETQYF. This chain joins TRBV18 and TRBJ2-5; D uncertain. Germline lookup yields CDR1 KGHSH and CDR2 LQKENI. The V end was cut by 3 bases, the J end by 1 base, with 9 bases between. The CDR3 totals 14 residues.

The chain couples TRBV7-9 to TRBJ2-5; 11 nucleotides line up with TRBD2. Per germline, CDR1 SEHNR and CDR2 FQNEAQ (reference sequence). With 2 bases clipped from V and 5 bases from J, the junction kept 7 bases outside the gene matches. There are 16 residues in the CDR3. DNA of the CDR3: TGTGCCAGCAGCTTAATTGGTCCTAGCGGGAGGGAGACCCAGTACTTC. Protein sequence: CASSLIGPSGRETQYF.

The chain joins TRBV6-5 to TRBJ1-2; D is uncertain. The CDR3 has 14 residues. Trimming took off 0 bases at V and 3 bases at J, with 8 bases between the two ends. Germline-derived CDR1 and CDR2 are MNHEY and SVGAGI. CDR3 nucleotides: TGTGCCAGCAGTTACTCTTTAGATTACTATGGCTACACCTTC. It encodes CASSYSLDYYGYTF.